This entry describes one TCR beta chain. The antigen remains unidentified. The data were obtained in a study of CD8+CD57+ T cells in acquired aplastic anemia. Overall study: When averaged, DNA from sorted CD4+ and CD8+ cells came to approximately 3.2 ug.

For sequencing, patients were chosen who had shown expansion of CD8+CD57+ cells by flow cytometry. Each patient had severe acquired aplastic anemia. CDR3 and TCR beta VDJ profiling relied on genomic DNA as the template. One entry per CDR3 protein results from TCRdb running MiXCR on the reads. The repertoire has fewer than 250,000 distinct CDR3 sequences, about 44% of them found once; the top ten carry 7% to 10%. The CDR3 has 16 residues. The ends lost 0 bases at V and 10 bases at J; junction bases unmatched: 9. CDR1 is KGHDR, CDR2 SFDVKD, per germline. Study-level points and caveats: Patients and controls were found to share over 25 CD8+ CDR3 sequences.

Material for sequencing was sorted CD4+, CD8+, or CD8+CD57+ T cells (not recorded which) from PBMCs. The receptor was isolated from a human donor with aplastic anemia. The chain is built from TRBV24-1 and TRBJ2-1; 9 bases map to TRBD2. The CDR3 nucleotides are TGTGCCACCAGTGATTTGATCGCGGGAGGGCCAAGGGAGCAGTTCTTC. Residues: CATSDLIAGGPREQFF.